The T cell receptor beta chain described here comes from a study of control samples from healthy donors and cancer patients. This clone was found a few times. Per germline, CDR1 LNHDA and CDR2 SQIVND (reference sequence). The CDR3 consists of 14 residues. V lost 4 bases, J lost 0 bases, and 7 bases lay in between. Method: immunoSEQ multiplex PCR; TCRdb's copy keeps in-frame clones and lacks some. Of over 150,000 clones detected, more than 80% appear once; the ten largest clones hold 1.4%. The sequence was obtained from a man aged 25 to 40 in good health. Sequenced input: blood. The rearrangement joins TRBV19 to TRBJ1-3, with unresolved D. Here the CDR3 reads CASSTLNSGNTIYF. The DNA for the CDR3 is TGTGCCAGTAGTACCTTAAACTCTGGAAACACCATATATTTT.